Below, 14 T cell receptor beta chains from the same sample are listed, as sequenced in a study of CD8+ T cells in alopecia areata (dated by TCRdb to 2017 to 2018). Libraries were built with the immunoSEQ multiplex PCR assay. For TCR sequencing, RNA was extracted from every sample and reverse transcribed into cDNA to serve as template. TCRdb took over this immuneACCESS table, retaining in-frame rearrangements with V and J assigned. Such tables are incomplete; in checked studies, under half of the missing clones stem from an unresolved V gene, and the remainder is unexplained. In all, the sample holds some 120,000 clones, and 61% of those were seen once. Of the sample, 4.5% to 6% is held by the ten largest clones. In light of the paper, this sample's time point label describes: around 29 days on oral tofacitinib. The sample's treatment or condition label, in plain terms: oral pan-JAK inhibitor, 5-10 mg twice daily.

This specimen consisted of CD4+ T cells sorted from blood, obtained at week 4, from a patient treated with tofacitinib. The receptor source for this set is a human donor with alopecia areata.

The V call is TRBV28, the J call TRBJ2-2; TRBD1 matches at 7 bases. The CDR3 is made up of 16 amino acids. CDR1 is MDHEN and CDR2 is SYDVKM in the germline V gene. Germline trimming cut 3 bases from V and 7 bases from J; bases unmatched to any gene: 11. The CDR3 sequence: CASSLRTGALGGELFF. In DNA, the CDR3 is TGTGCCAGCAGTTTGCGCACAGGGGCCCTGGGCGGGGAGCTGTTTTTT. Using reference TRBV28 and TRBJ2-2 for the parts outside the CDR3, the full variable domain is DVKVTQSSRYLVKRTGEKVFLECVQDMDHENMFWYRQDPGLGLRLIYFSYDVKMKEKGDIPEGYSVSREKKERFSLILESASTNQTSMYLCASSLRTGALGGELFFGEGSRLTVL.

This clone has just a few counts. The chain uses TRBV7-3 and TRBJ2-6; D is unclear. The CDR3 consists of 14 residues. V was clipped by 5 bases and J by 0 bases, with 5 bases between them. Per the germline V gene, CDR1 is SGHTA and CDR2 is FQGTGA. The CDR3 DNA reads TGTGCCAGCAGCCCTAACTCTGGGGCCAACGTCCTGACTTTC. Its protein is CASSPNSGANVLTF. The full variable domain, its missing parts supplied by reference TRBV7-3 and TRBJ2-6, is GAGVSQTPSNKVTEKGKYVELRCDPISGHTALYWYRQSLGQGPEFLIYFQGTGAADDSGLPNDRFFAVRPEGSVSTLKIQRTERGDSAVYLCASSPNSGANVLTFGAGSRLTVL.

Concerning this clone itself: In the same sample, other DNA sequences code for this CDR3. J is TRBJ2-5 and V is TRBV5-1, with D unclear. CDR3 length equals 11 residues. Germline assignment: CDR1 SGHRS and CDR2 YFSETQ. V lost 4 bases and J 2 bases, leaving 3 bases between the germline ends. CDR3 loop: CASSLQETQYF. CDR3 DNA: TGCGCCAGCAGCCTACAAGAGACCCAGTACTTC.

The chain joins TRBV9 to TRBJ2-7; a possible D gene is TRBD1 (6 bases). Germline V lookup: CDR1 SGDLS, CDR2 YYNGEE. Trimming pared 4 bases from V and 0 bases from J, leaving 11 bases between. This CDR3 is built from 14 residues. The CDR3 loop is CASSPTGSSYEQYF. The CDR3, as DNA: TGTGCCAGCAGCCCCACAGGGAGCTCCTACGAGCAGTACTTC.

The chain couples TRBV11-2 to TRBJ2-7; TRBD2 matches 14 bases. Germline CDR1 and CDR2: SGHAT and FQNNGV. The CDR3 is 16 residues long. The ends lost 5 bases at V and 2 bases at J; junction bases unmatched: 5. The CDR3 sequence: CASSPRLAGGPYEQYF. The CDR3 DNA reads TGTGCCAGCAGCCCACGACTAGCGGGAGGGCCCTACGAGCAGTACTTC.

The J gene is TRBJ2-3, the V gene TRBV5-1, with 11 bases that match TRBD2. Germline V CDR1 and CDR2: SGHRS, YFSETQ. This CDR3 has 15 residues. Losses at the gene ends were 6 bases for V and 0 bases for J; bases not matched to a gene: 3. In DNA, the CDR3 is TGCGCCAGCACCCGGACTAGCGGGAGCACAGATACGCAGTATTTT. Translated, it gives CASTRTSGSTDTQYF.

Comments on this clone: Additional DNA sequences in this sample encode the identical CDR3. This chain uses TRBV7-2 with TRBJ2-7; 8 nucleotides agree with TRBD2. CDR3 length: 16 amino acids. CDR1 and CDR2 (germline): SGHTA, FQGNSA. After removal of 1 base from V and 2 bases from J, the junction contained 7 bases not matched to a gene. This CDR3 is CASSLEGTSGTYEQYF. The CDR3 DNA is TGTGCCAGCAGCTTAGAAGGTACTAGCGGAACCTACGAGCAGTACTTC.

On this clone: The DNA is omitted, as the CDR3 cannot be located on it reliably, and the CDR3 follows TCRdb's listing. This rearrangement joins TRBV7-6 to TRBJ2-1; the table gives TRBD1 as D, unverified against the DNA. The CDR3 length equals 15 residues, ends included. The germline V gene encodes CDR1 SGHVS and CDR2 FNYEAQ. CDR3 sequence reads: CASSVGPGQGDEQFF.

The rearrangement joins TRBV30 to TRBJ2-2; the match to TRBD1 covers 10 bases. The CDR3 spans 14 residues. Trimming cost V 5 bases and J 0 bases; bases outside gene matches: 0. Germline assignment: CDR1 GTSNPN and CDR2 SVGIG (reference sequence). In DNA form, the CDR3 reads TGTGCCTGGGACAGGGGGCCGAACACCGGGGAGCTGTTTTTT. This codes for CAWDRGPNTGELFF.

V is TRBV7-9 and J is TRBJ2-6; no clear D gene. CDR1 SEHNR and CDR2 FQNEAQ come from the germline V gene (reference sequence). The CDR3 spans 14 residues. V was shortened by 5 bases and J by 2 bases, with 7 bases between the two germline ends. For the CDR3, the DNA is TGTGCCAGCAGCGCCCGAACTGGGGCCAACGTCCTGACTTTC. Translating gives CASSARTGANVLTF.

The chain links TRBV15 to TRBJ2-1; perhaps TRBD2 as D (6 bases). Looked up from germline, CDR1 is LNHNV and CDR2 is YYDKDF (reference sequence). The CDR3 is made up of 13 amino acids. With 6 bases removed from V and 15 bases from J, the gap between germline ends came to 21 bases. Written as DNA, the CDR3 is TGTGCCACCAGTCGGCCTAGCGATCCTATGCGGTTCTTC. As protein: CATSRPSDPMRFF.

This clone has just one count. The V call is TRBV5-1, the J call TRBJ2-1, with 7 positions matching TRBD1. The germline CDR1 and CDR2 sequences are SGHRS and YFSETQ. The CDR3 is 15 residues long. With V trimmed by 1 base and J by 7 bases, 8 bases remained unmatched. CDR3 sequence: CASSLFTGAKNEQFF. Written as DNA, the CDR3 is TGCGCCAGCAGCTTGTTTACAGGGGCCAAAAATGAGCAGTTCTTC.

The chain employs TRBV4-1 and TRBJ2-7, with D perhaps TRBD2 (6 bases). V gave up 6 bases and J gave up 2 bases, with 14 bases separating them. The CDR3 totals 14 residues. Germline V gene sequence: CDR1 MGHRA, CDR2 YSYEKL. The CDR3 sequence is CASSRGLLAYEQYF. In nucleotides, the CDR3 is TGCGCCAGCAGTCGGGGACTCCTCGCCTACGAGCAGTACTTC.

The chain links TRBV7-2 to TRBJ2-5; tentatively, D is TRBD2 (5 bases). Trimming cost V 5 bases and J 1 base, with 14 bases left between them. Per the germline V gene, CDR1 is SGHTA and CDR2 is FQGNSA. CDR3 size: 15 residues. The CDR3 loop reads CASSGVYSGQETQYF. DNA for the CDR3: TGTGCCAGCAGCGGGGTATACAGCGGCCAAGAGACCCAGTACTTC.